This record looks at one T cell receptor beta chain sequence and its context. It has no known antigen specificity. Qualities for individual bases were not recorded, and no much larger clone is one base off. TCRbeta CDR3 regions were amplified from genomic DNA by means of the immunoSEQ Assay, a bias-controlled multiplex PCR. Per the source publication's procedure: Within the assay, amplification of reference gene primers was used to estimate how many nucleated cells each sample contained. Sequence reads were collapsed and filtered to measure the absolute abundance of every unique TCRbeta CDR3 rearrangement. For each sample, productive Simpson clonality was calculated by taking the square root of Simpson's diversity index across productive rearrangements. TCRdb mirrors the immuneACCESS table, restricted to in-frame sequences. Some clones are absent from its copies; in checked studies, under half trace to an unresolved V gene, and the reason for the others is unknown. V, J and clone size are those of that table, while D and trimming were read from the DNA. Counted in this sample were some 150,000 clones; 85% to 90% of them appeared once. The top ten hold more than 3.5% of the sample.

Whole blood was collected in K2EDTA tubes by collaborating institutions according to the institutions' own protocols. For TCRbeta analysis, collaborator samples were shipped as frozen whole blood, as isolated PBMCs, or as DNA extracted from either sample type. This specimen belongs to a study of blood T cell repertoires in COVID-19 (TCRdb year 2020). Regarding the research as a whole: Collaborator samples came from the United States, Italy and Spain and covered acute and convalescent phases of COVID-19. The prospective study material was composed of cDNA or gDNA derived from T cells, B-cell-depleted T cells, or PBMCs. Subjects who had been exposed to COVID-19, were actively infected with it, or had recovered from it provided the deeply sampled blood TCRbeta repertoires that made up the dataset. The repertoires were released in a freely available public database meant as a resource for research on the immune response to SARS-CoV-2. Samples were obtained from the ongoing ImmuneRACE study (first 160 participants) and from approximately 1,200 subjects provided by 6 global collaborators. Nearly every sample came with metadata listing a de-identified subject ID, COVID-19 status, age in years and sex. HLA class I and class II types, where available, came from metadata supplied by the sample provider rather than from assay-based typing. On the study overall, not on this receptor specifically: How much clinical and demographic metadata was included differed by source and by participant, and the metadata was provided uncurated.

Spanning cysteine to phenylalanine, the CDR3 consists of 13 amino acids. Just the 39-base CDR3 DNA is kept, in frame starting at base 1. The junction carries 8 bases between V and J, which are trimmed by 6 bases and 2 bases respectively. CDR1 and CDR2, per the germline V gene, are MNHEY and SVGAGI. Sequences were obtained from peripheral blood. The chain is made from TRBV6-5 and TRBJ1-5; the D gene is perhaps TRBD1, on 5 matching bases. This TCR came from a woman aged 40 to 55 with acute or convalescent COVID-19. Here is the DNA: TGTGCCAGCAGGCTAGGGGGCAATCAGCCCCAGCATTTT. It specifies CASRLGGNQPQHF.